A single sample gave rise to the 25 T cell receptor beta chains below, sequenced in a study of cytomegalovirus exposure and HLA in healthy donors. The PCR had 60 Vbeta and 13 Jbeta primers. TCRdb keeps only in-frame clones here, not all; method: immunoSEQ multiplex PCR. The repertoire has over 90,000 clones, 73% of them found once; the top ten carry roughly 3.5%. Sequenced input: PBMCs. These receptors were obtained from a man aged 35 to 55 in good health and CMV-seronegative.

The rearrangement links TRBV6-5 to TRBJ1-4; 9 bases agree with TRBD1. The CDR3 has 15 amino acids. J lost 5 bases, V lost 6 bases, and 7 bases had no gene match. In germline, CDR1 is MNHEY, CDR2 SVGAGI. CDR3 loop: CASREPDRGNEKLFF. CDR3 bases: TGTGCCAGCAGGGAGCCGGACAGGGGAAATGAAAAACTGTTTTTT.

The CDR3 loop reads CASSQGLPNTGELFF. The CDR3 nucleotides read TGCGCCAGCAGCCAGGGACTACCAAACACCGGGGAGCTGTTTTTT. This sequence joins TRBV4-3 and TRBJ2-2; 7 positions match TRBD2. The CDR3 is 15 amino acids. Germline V gene lookup returns CDR1 LGHNA and CDR2 YSLEER. Trimming cost V 3 bases and J 2 bases; bases outside gene matches: 3.

This clone was seen a few times. J is TRBJ2-1 and V is TRBV27; 12 nucleotides match TRBD2. The J segment lost 7 bases and the V segment lost 8 bases, leaving 12 bases of the junction unmatched. Germline values: CDR1 MNHEY, CDR2 SMNVEV (reference sequence). The length of the CDR3 is 16 residues. The CDR3 coding sequence is TGTGCCAGCTCACTTACGACTAGCGGGGGAAGAAATGAGCAGTTCTTC. It specifies CASSLTTSGGRNEQFF.

For the CDR3, the DNA is TGCGCCAGCAGCCAAGGCTACGGCTCCTACGAGCAGTACTTC. Its translation is CASSQGYGSYEQYF. The chain has TRBV4-3 and TRBJ2-7; D gene unclear. Between the trimmed V and J ends, which lost 1 base and 0 bases, there was a span of 7 bases. Germline lookup yields CDR1 LGHNA and CDR2 YSLEER. The CDR3 totals 14 residues.

This chain connects TRBV6-5 to TRBJ2-3; perhaps TRBD2 as D (6 bases). Germline lookup yields CDR1 MNHEY and CDR2 SVGAGI. V dropped 8 bases and J dropped 2 bases, with 14 bases sitting between them. CDR3 length equals 14 residues. DNA for the CDR3: TGTGCCAGCGCGATGGGGGACTTCACAGATACGCAGTATTTT. Protein: CASAMGDFTDTQYF.

V and J are TRBV27 and TRBJ2-1; D possibly corresponds to TRBD1 (6 bases). CDR3 length: 16 residues. Germline CDR1 and CDR2: MNHEY and SMNVEV (reference sequence). Trimming removed 4 bases at V and 0 bases at J, with 13 bases between. DNA of the CDR3: TGTGCCAGCAGTTATGGGGGCCTGAGCTCCTACAATGAGCAGTTCTTC. Protein sequence: CASSYGGLSSYNEQFF.

The CDR3 bases are TGCAGCGTTGACGACGACAGGGGGGGAACCTACGAGCAGTACTTC. It specifies CSVDDDRGGTYEQYF. The chain uses TRBV29-1 and TRBJ2-7, with 9 positions matching TRBD1. The length of the CDR3 is 15 residues. With 3 bases clipped from V and 2 bases from J, the junction kept 8 bases outside the gene matches. The germline V gene has CDR1 SQVTM and CDR2 ANQGSEA.

This chain uses TRBV11-2 with TRBJ2-1, with 8 bases identical to TRBD2. V trimming: 4 bases; J trimming: 4 bases; junction bases outside the gene matches: 9. Germline loops: CDR1 SGHAT, CDR2 FQNNGV. This CDR3 comprises 16 residues. DNA for the CDR3: TGTGCCAGCAGCTCACTCCAGTCGGGGGGGTACAATGAGCAGTTCTTC. This gives the protein CASSSLQSGGYNEQFF. The variable domain in full, with the rest retrieved from reference TRBV11-2 and TRBJ2-1, is EAGVAQSPRYKIIEKRQSVAFWCNPISGHATLYWYQQILGQGPKLLIQFQNNGVVDDSQLPKDRFSAERLKGVDSTLKIQPAKLEDSAVYLCASSSLQSGGYNEQFFGPGTRLTVL.

This clone was observed a few times. The rearrangement links TRBV6-1 to TRBJ1-5, with D uncertain. Looked up from germline, CDR1 is MNHNS and CDR2 is SASEGT. The V end was cut by 4 bases, the J end by 6 bases, with 10 bases between. The CDR3 has 13 residues. The CDR3 loop is CASSVLKRQPQHF. The CDR3, as DNA: TGTGCCAGCAGTGTTTTAAAGCGTCAGCCCCAGCATTTT.

The rearrangement links TRBV25-1 to TRBJ1-6; perhaps TRBD1 as D (5 bases). CDR1 and CDR2 (germline): MGHDK, SYGVNS. V was trimmed by 4 bases and J by 9 bases, leaving 13 bases between them. The CDR3 runs to 14 residues. The CDR3 DNA reads as TGTGCCAGCAGTGTCCAGGGCGGGGGTTCACCCCTCCACTTT. Protein: CASSVQGGGSPLHF.

The sample holds a few counts of this clone. The rearrangement uses TRBV2 and TRBJ1-5; D ambiguous. V gave up 8 bases and J gave up 2 bases, with 10 bases separating them. This CDR3 has 13 residues. The V gene's germline CDR1 is SNHLY and CDR2 FYNNEI. Here the CDR3 reads CASCHRGNQPQHF. CDR3 nucleotide sequence: TGTGCCAGCTGTCATCGGGGCAATCAGCCCCAGCATTTT.

The chain couples TRBV11-2 to TRBJ2-7, with 7 bases matching TRBD2. CDR1 and CDR2 (germline): SGHAT, FQNNGV. The length of the CDR3 is 14 residues. V shed 4 bases and J 0 bases; nucleotides not matched to a gene: 3. The chain's CDR3 is CASSWGGDSYEQYF. The CDR3 DNA reads as TGTGCCAGCAGCTGGGGAGGGGACTCCTACGAGCAGTACTTC.

The chain is built from TRBV2 and TRBJ1-5; the D is unclear. V was trimmed by 3 bases and J by 4 bases, leaving 10 bases between them. Germline loops: CDR1 SNHLY, CDR2 FYNNEI. CDR3 size: 14 residues. The CDR3 region is CASSEGGRNQPQHF. Here the CDR3 DNA reads TGTGCCAGCAGTGAGGGAGGGAGAAATCAGCCCCAGCATTTT.

The chain is built from TRBV7-9 and TRBJ1-2; maybe TRBD1 (5 bases). Trimming took 3 bases from V and 3 from J, leaving 14 bases between them. Germline-derived CDR1 and CDR2 are SEHNR and FQNEAQ (reference sequence). There are 15 residues in the CDR3. The CDR3 sequence: CASSFPGDRDYGYTF. As DNA, the CDR3 is TGTGCCAGCAGCTTTCCGGGGGATCGGGACTATGGCTACACCTTC.

The chain joins TRBV19 to TRBJ2-7, with a possible D match to TRBD2 (5 bases). Germline V gene sequence: CDR1 LNHDA, CDR2 SQIVND (reference sequence). The CDR3 loop spans 14 amino acids. The V and J ends lost 3 bases and 5 bases respectively, with 14 bases between them. CDR3 in amino acids: CASSIENPGNEQYF. The CDR3 nucleotides are TGTGCCAGTAGTATCGAGAACCCGGGGAACGAGCAGTACTTC.

The chain recombines TRBV7-2 with TRBJ2-7; 7 nucleotides agree with TRBD1. Germline CDR1 is SGHTA and CDR2 is FQGNSA. V shed 1 base and J 0 bases; nucleotides not matched to a gene: 3. CDR3 length equals 15 residues. The CDR3 DNA reads TGTGCCAGCAGCTTAGGACAGGGCAGCTCCTACGAGCAGTACTTC. Amino acid sequence: CASSLGQGSSYEQYF.

The genes are TRBV5-1 and TRBJ2-1; D is perhaps TRBD1 (6 bases). Germline V gene data show CDR1 as SGHRS and CDR2 as YFSETQ. The ends were cut back, 4 bases at V and 10 bases at J, with 15 bases in the middle. The CDR3 covers 13 residues. In DNA form, the CDR3 reads TGCGCCAGCAGCGACAGGCGAAAATGGGAGCAGTTCTTC. This translates into CASSDRRKWEQFF.

The CDR3 sequence: CASMRDRGRYSNQPQHF. In DNA, the CDR3 is TGTGCCAGCATGAGGGACAGGGGCCGTTATAGCAATCAGCCCCAGCATTTT. This chain uses TRBV2 with TRBJ1-5; 10 bases agree with TRBD1. Trimming at V came to 7 bases and at J to 0 bases, leaving 9 bases not matched to a gene. Germline CDR1 reads SNHLY; CDR2 reads FYNNEI. There are 17 residues in the CDR3. Using reference TRBV2 and TRBJ1-5 for the parts outside the CDR3, the full variable domain is EPEVTQTPSHQVTQMGQEVILRCVPISNHLYFYWYRQILGQKVEFLVSFYNNEISEKSEIFDDQFSVERPDGSNFTLKIRSTKLEDSAMYFCASMRDRGRYSNQPQHFGDGTRLSIL.

The chain joins TRBV5-1 to TRBJ2-5; D is perhaps TRBD1 (6 bases). CDR3 size: 17 residues. The germline gives CDR1 SGHRS, CDR2 YFSETQ. V lost 0 bases and J lost 0, with 15 bases in between. The CDR3 protein is CASSLAPGRGNQETQYF. The CDR3 nucleotides read TGCGCCAGCAGCTTGGCCCCGGGCAGGGGCAACCAAGAGACCCAGTACTTC. The variable domain in full, with the rest retrieved from reference TRBV5-1 and TRBJ2-5, is KAGVTQTPRYLIKTRGQQVTLSCSPISGHRSVSWYQQTPGQGLQFLFEYFSETQRNKGNFPGRFSGRQFSNSRSEMNVSTLELGDSALYLCASSLAPGRGNQETQYFGPGTRLLVL.

V gene TRBV6-5 combines with J gene TRBJ2-7, with 10 bases lining up with TRBD1. This CDR3 is built from 15 residues. Germline CDR1 and CDR2: MNHEY and SVGAGI. Losses at the gene ends were 2 bases for V and 3 bases for J; bases not matched to a gene: 4. The CDR3 sequence is CASSYGTGVLYEQYF. For the CDR3, the DNA is TGTGCCAGCAGTTACGGGACAGGGGTTCTCTACGAGCAGTACTTC.

The count of this clone is one. This sequence joins TRBV7-9 and TRBJ2-1; D is undetermined. V was pared by 8 bases and J by 0 bases, with 11 bases between. This CDR3 region has 14 residues. The germline gives CDR1 SEHNR, CDR2 FQNEAQ (reference sequence). CDR3 amino acids: CASGTWSSYNEQFF. CDR3 sequence (DNA): TGTGCCAGCGGTACTTGGAGCTCCTACAATGAGCAGTTCTTC.

The chain is built from TRBV4-2 and TRBJ2-1; possible D gene TRBD2, 5 bases. Germline V lookup: CDR1 LGHNA, CDR2 YNFKEQ. The CDR3 spans 17 residues. Deletions cut 2 bases from V and 2 bases from J, with 16 bases between. The CDR3 here is CASSQSGSSGPYNEQFF. The CDR3 DNA follows: TGTGCCAGCAGCCAAAGCGGTAGTTCCGGCCCCTACAATGAGCAGTTCTTC.

The table lists this clone with a few counts. V usage is TRBV10-2 and J usage is TRBJ2-1, with D possibly matching TRBD2 (6 bases). Trimming stripped 6 bases from V and 0 bases from J, with 18 bases between. The CDR3 contains 17 residues. Germline V gene lookup returns CDR1 WSHSY and CDR2 SAAADI. The DNA of the CDR3 is TGCGCCAGCAGGCAAAGGACCGGGACTGGCTCCTACAATGAGCAGTTCTTC. This gives the protein CASRQRTGTGSYNEQFF.

V is TRBV7-9 and J is TRBJ2-7, with 7 positions matching TRBD1. Trimming removed 5 bases from V and 2 bases from J; junction bases left unmatched: 9. The germline gives CDR1 SEHNR, CDR2 FQNEAQ (reference sequence). The CDR3 has 15 amino acids. The CDR3 region is CASSAKHRGTYEQYF. CDR3 in DNA: TGTGCCAGCAGCGCTAAACACAGGGGAACCTACGAGCAGTACTTC.

In DNA, the CDR3 is TGTGCCAGCAGAACAGGGCAGCACTCCTACGAGCAGTACTTC. Residues: CASRTGQHSYEQYF. The chain couples TRBV21-1 to TRBJ2-7; TRBD1 reflects the table's D call only, with no check against the DNA. TRBV21-1 is tagged as a pseudogene. The CDR3 runs 14 residues.